What follows are 18 T cell receptor beta chains derived from one specimen sequenced in a study of blood T cell repertoires in COVID-19. Assay used: immunoSEQ multiplex PCR; TCRdb lists only in-frame clones, some missing. The sample consists of some 460,000 clones, around 89% of them appearing once. The sample comprised peripheral blood. Receptor source: a woman aged 25 to 39 with acute or convalescent COVID-19.

This chain uses TRBV29-1 with TRBJ2-7, with 8 bases matching TRBD1. Germline V CDR1 and CDR2: SQVTM, ANQGSEA. The CDR3 length is 11 residues. The trim removed 7 bases at V and 3 bases at J, leaving 2 bases unmatched. CDR3 region: CSAGQGYEQYF. The CDR3 coding sequence is TGCAGCGCCGGACAGGGCTACGAGCAGTACTTC.

This clone was observed a few times. This chain joins TRBV27 and TRBJ1-2; 11 nucleotides line up with TRBD1. Unmatched junction bases numbered 8, after V lost 7 bases and J lost 4 bases. In germline, CDR1 is MNHEY, CDR2 SMNVEV (reference sequence). The CDR3 is 15 residues long. This CDR3 reads CASKPRDRGSYGYTF. In DNA form, the CDR3 reads TGTGCCAGCAAACCCCGGGACAGGGGGAGCTATGGCTACACCTTC.

This clone was detected only a few times. This rearrangement joins TRBV15 to TRBJ1-6, with a tentative D call TRBD1 (6 bases). Germline values: CDR1 LNHNV, CDR2 YYDKDF (reference sequence). Trimming pared 0 bases from V and 13 bases from J, leaving 16 bases between. The CDR3 is 15 amino acids. CDR3 sequence: CATSRESTGIRPLHF. CDR3 nucleotides: TGTGCCACCAGCAGAGAGTCCACAGGGATCCGTCCCCTCCACTTT.

This chain uses TRBV10-2 with TRBJ2-7, with 9 bases identical to TRBD1. From germline, CDR1 is WSHSY and CDR2 SAAADI. V shed 3 bases and J 5 bases; nucleotides not matched to a gene: 17. The CDR3 runs to 18 residues. This CDR3 reads CASSDGFLTGTGINEQYF. CDR3 DNA sequence: TGCGCCAGCAGTGACGGTTTTTTAACCGGGACAGGGATAAACGAGCAGTACTTC.

The chain employs TRBV5-6 and TRBJ1-5; possible D gene TRBD1, 6 bases. Germline V gives CDR1 SGHDT, CDR2 YYEEEE. The CDR3 has 15 amino acids. The ends were cut back, 0 bases at V and 1 base at J, with 8 bases in the middle. CDR3 loop: CASSLEGQSNQPQHF. The CDR3 nucleotides are TGTGCCAGCAGCTTGGAGGGACAAAGCAATCAGCCCCAGCATTTT. Full variable domain (missing parts from reference TRBV5-6 and TRBJ1-5): DAGVTQSPTHLIKTRGQQVTLRCSPKSGHDTVSWYQQALGQGPQFIFQYYEEEERQRGNFPDRFSGHQFPNYSSELNVNALLLGDSALYLCASSLEGQSNQPQHFGDGTRLSIL.

This clone was seen only a few times. The chain recombines TRBV21-1 with TRBJ2-7; the table's TRBD1 call for D was not verified on the DNA. TRBV21-1 is listed as a pseudogene. The CDR3 runs 14 residues. CDR3 DNA: TGTGCCAGCAGGGGGACCACAGGGCCGGGAGAGCAGTACTTC. It codes for CASRGTTGPGEQYF.

The gene calls are TRBV2 and TRBJ2-7, with D tentatively TRBD2 (5 bases). In germline, CDR1 is SNHLY, CDR2 FYNNEI. The CDR3 extends over 13 amino acids. The V end lost 5 bases, the J end lost 5 bases, and 13 bases lay between the germline ends. Here the CDR3 DNA reads TGTGCCAGCAGTACCGGGATGGCAGACGAGCAGTACTTC. Translating gives CASSTGMADEQYF. The whole variable domain, filled in from reference TRBV2 and TRBJ2-7, reads EPEVTQTPSHQVTQMGQEVILRCVPISNHLYFYWYRQILGQKVEFLVSFYNNEISEKSEIFDDQFSVERPDGSNFTLKIRSTKLEDSAMYFCASSTGMADEQYFGPGTRLTVT.

This clone has a single count. The chain couples TRBV2 to TRBJ2-6; D is unresolved. Trimming took off 4 bases at V and 0 bases at J, with 7 bases between the two ends. This CDR3 contains 15 residues. In germline, CDR1 is SNHLY, CDR2 FYNNEI. CDR3 amino acids: CASSGDYSGANVLTF. In DNA, the CDR3 is TGTGCCAGCAGTGGAGATTACTCTGGGGCCAACGTCCTGACTTTC.

This chain links TRBV9 with TRBJ2-1, with D possibly being TRBD1 (7 bases). The germline gives CDR1 SGDLS, CDR2 YYNGEE. This CDR3 is 15 amino acids long. V shed 0 bases and J shed 5 bases, with 12 bases lying between them. Here the CDR3 DNA reads TGTGCCAGCAGCGTAGCAGGGGGGACCCACAATGAGCAGTTCTTC. This gives the protein CASSVAGGTHNEQFF.

The CDR3 reads CASSSRVGHNEQFF. In nucleotides, the CDR3 is TGTGCCAGCAGCTCCAGGGTTGGCCACAATGAGCAGTTCTTC. The rearrangement uses TRBV21-1 and TRBJ2-1; TRBD1 is the table's D call and was not checked against the DNA. TRBV21-1 is termed a pseudogene. This CDR3 is 14 amino acids long.

The chain carries TRBV6-5 and TRBJ1-1; no definite D call. CDR1 and CDR2 (germline): MNHEY, SVGAGI. V was clipped by 0 bases and J by 0 bases, with 5 bases between them. The CDR3 is 14 amino acids. This CDR3 is CASSYSLMNTEAFF. The DNA for the CDR3 is TGTGCCAGCAGTTACTCACTTATGAACACTGAAGCTTTCTTT.

In this sample, this clone turned up a few times. V and J are TRBV7-8 and TRBJ1-6; D unclear. Trimming shortened V by 2 bases and J by 5 bases, and 7 bases separated the two germline ends. This CDR3 comprises 14 residues. Looked up from germline, CDR1 is SGHVS and CDR2 is FQNEAQ. CDR3 bases: TGTGCCAGCAGCTTATCCCCAGATAATTCACCCCTCCACTTT. Translated: CASSLSPDNSPLHF.

This clone was seen a single time. Here the CDR3 DNA reads TGCGCCAGCAGCCAAGGCCCGGACCAAGAGACCCAGTACTTC. Amino acid sequence: CASSQGPDQETQYF. The rearrangement joins TRBV4-1 to TRBJ2-5; D gene ambiguous. The germline CDR1 and CDR2 sequences are MGHRA and YSYEKL. This CDR3 region has 14 residues. The V end lost 1 base, the J end lost 0 bases, and 6 bases lay between the germline ends.

This chain connects TRBV7-9 to TRBJ2-2; 7 nucleotides agree with TRBD1. V lost 2 bases, J lost 5 bases, and 8 bases stayed unmatched. The germline gives CDR1 SEHNR, CDR2 FQNEAQ (reference sequence). The CDR3 runs to 16 residues. As DNA, the CDR3 is TGTGCCAGCAGCTTAACGGGGACAGTGGCTACCGGGGAGCTGTTTTTT. The encoded protein is CASSLTGTVATGELFF.

This chain joins TRBV11-1 and TRBJ1-6; D not certain. The CDR3 runs to 13 residues. The ends were cut back, 5 bases at V and 10 bases at J, with 12 bases in the middle. Germline lookup yields CDR1 SGHAT and CDR2 FQDESV (reference sequence). The CDR3 nucleotides are TGTGCCAGCAGCCCTTTTGGTGGCTCACCCCTCCACTTT. It encodes CASSPFGGSPLHF. The complete variable domain, with remaining parts taken from reference TRBV11-1 and TRBJ1-6, reads EAEVAQSPRYKITEKSQAVAFWCDPISGHATLYWYRQILGQGPELLVQFQDESVVDDSQLPKDRFSAERLKGVDSTLKIQPAELGDSAMYLCASSPFGGSPLHFGNGTRLTVT.

The J gene is TRBJ1-1, the V gene TRBV25-1; 7 bases agree with TRBD1. Germline V gene sequence: CDR1 MGHDK, CDR2 SYGVNS. Trimming at V came to 0 bases and at J to 11 bases, leaving 9 bases not matched to a gene. The CDR3 contains 14 residues. For the CDR3, the DNA is TGTGCCAGCAGTGAATACCAAGACAGGGACGGCGCTTTCTTT. Translated, it gives CASSEYQDRDGAFF.

The rearrangement links TRBV7-2 to TRBJ2-3; TRBD2 is a possible D gene (5 bases). CDR3 size: 14 residues. Germline V gene data show CDR1 as SGHTA and CDR2 as FQGNSA. Trimming removed 8 bases from V and 2 bases from J, with 14 bases in between. CDR3 nucleotide sequence: TGTGCCAGCGCGCGCGGGTCGGTCACAGATACGCAGTATTTT. Translating it yields CASARGSVTDTQYF.

This clone has a single count. The rearrangement uses TRBV4-2 and TRBJ2-1; possibly TRBD2 for D (7 bases). CDR1 is LGHNA and CDR2 is YNFKEQ in the germline V gene. V shed 2 bases and J shed 3 bases, with 8 bases lying between them. The CDR3 length is 14 residues. The CDR3 loop reads CASSQRGGYNEQFF. The CDR3, as DNA: TGTGCCAGCAGCCAAAGGGGGGGCTACAATGAGCAGTTCTTC.